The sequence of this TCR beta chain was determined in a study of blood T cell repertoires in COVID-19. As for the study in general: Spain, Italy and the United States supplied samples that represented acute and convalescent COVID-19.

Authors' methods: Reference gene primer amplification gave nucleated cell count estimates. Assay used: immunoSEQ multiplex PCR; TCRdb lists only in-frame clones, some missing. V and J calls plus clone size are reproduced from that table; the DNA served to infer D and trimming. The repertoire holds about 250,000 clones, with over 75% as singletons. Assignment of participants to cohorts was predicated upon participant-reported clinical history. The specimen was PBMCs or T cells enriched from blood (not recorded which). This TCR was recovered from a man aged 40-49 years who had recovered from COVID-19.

In DNA form, the CDR3 reads TGTGCCAGCAGCCAAGACCTCGAGCAGTTCTTC. Protein sequence: CASSQDLEQFF. The J gene is TRBJ2-1, the V gene TRBV4-2; no clear D. Germline values: CDR1 LGHNA, CDR2 YNFKEQ. Trimming cost V 0 bases and J 10 bases, with 4 bases left between them. This CDR3 is 11 amino acids long.